The 8 T cell receptor beta chains reported below all come from one sample, sequenced in a study of beta chain features in type 1 diabetes. Reverse transcription of all isolated RNA meant that expressed TCRB transcripts were sequenced. Profiling relied on immunoSEQ multiplex PCR, and the TCRdb table lists in-frame clones only, not all of them. The sample contains tens of thousands of clones, under 35% of which appear only once. Specimen: stem cell memory CD4+ T cells from blood. The receptors derive from a woman aged 18-29 years in good health.

The chain couples TRBV5-1 to TRBJ2-7; TRBD2 matches at 13 bases. The CDR3 spans 17 residues. Per germline, CDR1 SGHRS and CDR2 YFSETQ. Trimming removed 7 bases from V and 5 bases from J; junction bases left unmatched: 15. CDR3 in DNA: TGCGCCAGCGCAACAGGACTAGCGGGAGCGGGCCTCCACGAGCAGTACTTC. It yields the protein CASATGLAGAGLHEQYF.

The chain joins TRBV7-3 to TRBJ2-3; TRBD1 matches at 11 bases. Germline CDR1 reads SGHTA; CDR2 reads FQGTGA. The V segment lost 5 bases and the J segment 2 bases; nucleotides outside the gene matches: 6. The CDR3 spans 16 residues. The CDR3 loop reads CASSPGQGALTDTQYF. Here the CDR3 DNA reads TGTGCCAGCAGCCCCGGACAGGGGGCCCTCACAGATACGCAGTATTTT.

This clone appeared a few times. CDR3 DNA: TGTGCCAGCAGTTTGTCCGGGACAGGCTCCTACGAGCAGTACTTC. Amino acids: CASSLSGTGSYEQYF. The chain employs TRBV6-6 and TRBJ2-7, with TRBD1 matching over 8 bases. Looked up from germline, CDR1 is MNHNY and CDR2 is SVGAGI (reference sequence). The CDR3 runs to 15 residues. Trimming removed 4 bases from V and 0 bases from J; junction bases left unmatched: 5.

The J gene is TRBJ1-2, the V gene TRBV11-2; D remains unclear. The V gene's germline CDR1 is SGHAT and CDR2 FQNNGV. The ends were cut back, 4 bases at V and 5 bases at J, with 5 bases in the middle. The CDR3 covers 11 residues. Here the CDR3 reads CASSYGYGYTF. The CDR3 region has the DNA TGTGCCAGCAGCTACGGGTATGGCTACACCTTC.

This clone was counted between two and nine times. The V call is TRBV18, the J call TRBJ2-1, with 7 bases fitting TRBD2. The germline V gene has CDR1 KGHSH and CDR2 LQKENI. The trim removed 3 bases at V and 6 bases at J, leaving 11 bases unmatched. This CDR3 comprises 16 residues. CDR3 protein: CASSPLASSGPNEQFF. CDR3 nucleotide sequence: TGTGCCAGCTCACCTCTCGCGTCTAGCGGACCCAATGAGCAGTTCTTC.

The chain couples TRBV5-1 to TRBJ2-1, with TRBD2 matching 9 bases. V dropped 4 bases and J dropped 0; count of bases not matched to a gene: 11. Germline V gives CDR1 SGHRS, CDR2 YFSETQ. This CDR3 region has 18 residues. In DNA form, the CDR3 reads TGCGCCAGCAGCGGGGAGGGTAGCGGGAGTATCTCCTACAATGAGCAGTTCTTC. Its protein is CASSGEGSGSISYNEQFF.

In this sample, this clone turned up many times. This chain links TRBV19 with TRBJ1-2, with 8 nucleotides matching TRBD1. Germline V lookup: CDR1 LNHDA, CDR2 SQIVND (reference sequence). The CDR3 covers 13 residues. Germline trimming cut 6 bases from V and 7 bases from J; bases unmatched to any gene: 7. The CDR3 DNA follows: TGTGCCAGTAGCATCCAGGGGGCGGTTGGCTACACCTTC. The encoded protein is CASSIQGAVGYTF.

This CDR3 is CASSPGGVNNQPQHF. In DNA form, the CDR3 reads TGTGCCAGCTCACCGGGGGGAGTGAACAATCAGCCCCAGCATTTT. V is TRBV18 and J is TRBJ1-5; TRBD1 might be the D (5 bases). Trimming took off 3 bases at V and 3 bases at J, with 12 bases between the two ends. The CDR3 is 15 residues long. Germline assignment: CDR1 KGHSH and CDR2 LQKENI.